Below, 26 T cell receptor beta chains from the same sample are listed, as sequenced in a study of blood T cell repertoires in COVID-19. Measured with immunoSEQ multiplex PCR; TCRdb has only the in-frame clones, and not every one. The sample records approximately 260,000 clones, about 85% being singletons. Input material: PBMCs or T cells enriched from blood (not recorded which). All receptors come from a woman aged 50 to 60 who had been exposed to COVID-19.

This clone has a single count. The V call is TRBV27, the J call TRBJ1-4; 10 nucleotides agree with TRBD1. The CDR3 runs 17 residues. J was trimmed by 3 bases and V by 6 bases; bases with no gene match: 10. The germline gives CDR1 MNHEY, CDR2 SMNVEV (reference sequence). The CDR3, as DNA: TGTGCCAGCAGCCCGAGACAGGGGGCGGCGGCTAATGAAAAACTGTTTTTT. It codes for CASSPRQGAAANEKLFF.

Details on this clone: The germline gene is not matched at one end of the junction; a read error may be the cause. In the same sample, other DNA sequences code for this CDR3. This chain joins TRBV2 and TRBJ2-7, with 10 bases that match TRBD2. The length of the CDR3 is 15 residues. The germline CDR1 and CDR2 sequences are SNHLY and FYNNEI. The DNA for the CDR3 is TGTGCTAGCAGTTCTAAGAGCGGGGGGGTCAACGAGCAGTACTTC. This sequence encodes CASSSKSGGVNEQYF.

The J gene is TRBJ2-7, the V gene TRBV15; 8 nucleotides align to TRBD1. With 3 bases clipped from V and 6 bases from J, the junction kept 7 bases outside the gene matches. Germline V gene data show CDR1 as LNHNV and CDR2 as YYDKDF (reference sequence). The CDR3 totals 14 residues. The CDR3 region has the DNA TGTGCCACCAGCAGGAGGGTGACAGGGGTCGAGCAGTACTTC. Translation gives CATSRRVTGVEQYF.

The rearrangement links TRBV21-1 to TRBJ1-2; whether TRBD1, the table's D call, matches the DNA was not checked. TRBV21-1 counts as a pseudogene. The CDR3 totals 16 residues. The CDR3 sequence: CAGKSRDRGRYYGYTF. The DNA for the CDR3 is TGTGCCGGTAAATCCCGGGACAGGGGGCGGTACTATGGCTACACCTTC.

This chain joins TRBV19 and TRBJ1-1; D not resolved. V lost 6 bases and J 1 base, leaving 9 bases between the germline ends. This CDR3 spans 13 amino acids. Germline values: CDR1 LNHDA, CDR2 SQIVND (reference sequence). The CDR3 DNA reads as TGTGCCAGTAGAAGTCGGGGGAACACTGAAGCTTTCTTT. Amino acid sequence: CASRSRGNTEAFF. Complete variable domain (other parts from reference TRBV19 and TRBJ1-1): DGGITQSPKYLFRKEGQNVTLSCEQNLNHDAMYWYRQDPGQGLRLIYYSQIVNDFQKGDIAEGYSVSREKKESFPLTVTSAQKNPTAFYLCASRSRGNTEAFFGQGTRLTVV.

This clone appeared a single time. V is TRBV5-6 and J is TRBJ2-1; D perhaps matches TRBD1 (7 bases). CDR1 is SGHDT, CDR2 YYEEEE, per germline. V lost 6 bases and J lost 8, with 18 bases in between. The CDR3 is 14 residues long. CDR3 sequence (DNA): TGTGCCAGCATAGCGCAGGGGGGACGAGATGAGCAGTTCTTC. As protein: CASIAQGGRDEQFF.

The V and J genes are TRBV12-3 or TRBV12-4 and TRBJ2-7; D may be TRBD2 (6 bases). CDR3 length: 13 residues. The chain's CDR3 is CASRDGSSYEQYF. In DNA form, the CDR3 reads TGTGCGAGCCGGGACGGGAGCTCCTACGAGCAGTACTTC.

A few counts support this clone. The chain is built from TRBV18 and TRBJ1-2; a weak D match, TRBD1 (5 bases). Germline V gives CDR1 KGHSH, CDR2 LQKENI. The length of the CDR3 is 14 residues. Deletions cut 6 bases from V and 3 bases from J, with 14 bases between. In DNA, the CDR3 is TGTGCCAGCTCCTCCGGGGGAGCCTACTATGGCTACACCTTC. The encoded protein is CASSSGGAYYGYTF. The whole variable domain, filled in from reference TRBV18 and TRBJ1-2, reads NAGVMQNPRHLVRRRGQEARLRCSPMKGHSHVYWYRQLPEEGLKFMVYLQKENIIDESGMPKERFSAEFPKEGPSILRIQQVVRGDSAAYFCASSSGGAYYGYTFGSGTRLTVV.

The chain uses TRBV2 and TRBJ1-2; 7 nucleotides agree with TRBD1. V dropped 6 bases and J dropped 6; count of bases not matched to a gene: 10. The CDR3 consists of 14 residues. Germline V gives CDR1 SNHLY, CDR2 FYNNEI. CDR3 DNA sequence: TGTGCCAGCAGGCCCGACAGGGAACTGCATGGCTACACCTTC. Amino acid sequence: CASRPDRELHGYTF.

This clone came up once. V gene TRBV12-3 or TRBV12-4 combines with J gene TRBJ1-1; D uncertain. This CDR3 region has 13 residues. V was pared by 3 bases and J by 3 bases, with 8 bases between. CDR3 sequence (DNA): TGTGCCAGCAGTTTTAACGGGGACACTGAAGCTTTCTTT. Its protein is CASSFNGDTEAFF.

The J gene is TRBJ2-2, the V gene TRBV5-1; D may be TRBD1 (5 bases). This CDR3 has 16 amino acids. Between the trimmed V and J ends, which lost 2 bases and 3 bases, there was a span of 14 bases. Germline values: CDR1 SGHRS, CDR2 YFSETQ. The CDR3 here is CASSFQGSGDTGELFF. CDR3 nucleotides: TGCGCCAGCAGCTTTCAGGGTAGTGGCGACACCGGGGAGCTGTTTTTT.

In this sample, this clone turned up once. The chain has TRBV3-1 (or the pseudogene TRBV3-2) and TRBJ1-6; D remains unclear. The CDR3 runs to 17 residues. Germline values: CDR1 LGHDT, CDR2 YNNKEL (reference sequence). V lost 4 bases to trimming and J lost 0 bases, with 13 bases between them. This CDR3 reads CASSPREGGSYNSPLHF. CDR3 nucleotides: TGTGCCAGCAGCCCGAGGGAAGGCGGCTCCTATAATTCACCCCTCCACTTT.

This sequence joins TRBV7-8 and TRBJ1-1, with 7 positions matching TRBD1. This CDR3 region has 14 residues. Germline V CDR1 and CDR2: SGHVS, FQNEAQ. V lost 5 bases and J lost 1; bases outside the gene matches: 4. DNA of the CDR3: TGTGCCAGCAGCCTAAGGACAGGGAACACTGAAGCTTTCTTT. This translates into CASSLRTGNTEAFF.

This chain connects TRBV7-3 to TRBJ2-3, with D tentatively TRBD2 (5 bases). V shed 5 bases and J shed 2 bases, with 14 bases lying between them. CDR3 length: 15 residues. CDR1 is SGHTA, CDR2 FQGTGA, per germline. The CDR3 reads CASSELGLNTDTQYF. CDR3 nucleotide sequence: TGTGCCAGCAGCGAATTAGGACTGAACACAGATACGCAGTATTTT.

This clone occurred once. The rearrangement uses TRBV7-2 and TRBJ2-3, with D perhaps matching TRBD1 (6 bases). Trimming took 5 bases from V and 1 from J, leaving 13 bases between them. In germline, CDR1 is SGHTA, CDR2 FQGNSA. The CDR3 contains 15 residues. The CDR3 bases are TGTGCCAGCAGCCCGGGGCGACAGGGCACAGATACGCAGTATTTT. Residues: CASSPGRQGTDTQYF.

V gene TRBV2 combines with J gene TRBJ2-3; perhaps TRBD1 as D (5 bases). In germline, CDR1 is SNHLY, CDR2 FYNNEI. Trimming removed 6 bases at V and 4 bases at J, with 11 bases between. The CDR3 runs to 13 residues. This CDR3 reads CASRGRIADTQYF. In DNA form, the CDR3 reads TGTGCCAGCAGGGGGCGCATAGCAGATACGCAGTATTTT.

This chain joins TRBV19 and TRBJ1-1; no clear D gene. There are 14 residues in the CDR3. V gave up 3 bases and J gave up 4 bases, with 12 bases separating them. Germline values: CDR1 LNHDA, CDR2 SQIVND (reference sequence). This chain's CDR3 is CASSMVEGSTEAFF. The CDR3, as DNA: TGTGCCAGTAGTATGGTGGAGGGAAGCACTGAAGCTTTCTTT.

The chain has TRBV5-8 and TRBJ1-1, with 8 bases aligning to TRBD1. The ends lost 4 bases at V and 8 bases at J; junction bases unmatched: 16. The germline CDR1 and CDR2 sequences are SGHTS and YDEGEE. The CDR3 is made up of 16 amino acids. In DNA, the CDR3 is TGTGCCAGCAGCCCATTCAGGGGGCGGGTCGTGGGGGAAGCTTTCTTT. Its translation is CASSPFRGRVVGEAFF.

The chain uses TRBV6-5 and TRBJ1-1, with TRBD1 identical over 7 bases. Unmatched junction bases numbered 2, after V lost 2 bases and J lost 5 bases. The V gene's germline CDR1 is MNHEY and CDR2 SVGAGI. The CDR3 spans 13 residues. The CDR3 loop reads CASSYARGTEAFF. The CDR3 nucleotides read TGTGCCAGCAGTTACGCCAGGGGGACTGAAGCTTTCTTT.

CDR3 amino acids: CASSGTGSGYGYTF. The CDR3, as DNA: TGTGCCAGCAGTGGGACGGGGAGTGGCTATGGCTACACCTTC. J is TRBJ1-2 and V is TRBV2; the D is unclear. Trimming removed 4 bases from V and 4 bases from J, with 13 bases in between. The CDR3 consists of 14 residues. Germline-derived CDR1 and CDR2 are SNHLY and FYNNEI. The full variable domain, rest sourced from reference TRBV2 and TRBJ1-2, is EPEVTQTPSHQVTQMGQEVILRCVPISNHLYFYWYRQILGQKVEFLVSFYNNEISEKSEIFDDQFSVERPDGSNFTLKIRSTKLEDSAMYFCASSGTGSGYGYTFGSGTRLTVV.

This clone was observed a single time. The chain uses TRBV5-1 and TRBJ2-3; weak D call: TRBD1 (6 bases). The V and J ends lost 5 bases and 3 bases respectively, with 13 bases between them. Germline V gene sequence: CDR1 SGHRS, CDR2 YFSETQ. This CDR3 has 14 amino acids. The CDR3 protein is CASRKGERTDTQYF. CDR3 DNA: TGCGCCAGCAGAAAGGGGGAGAGGACAGATACGCAGTATTTT.

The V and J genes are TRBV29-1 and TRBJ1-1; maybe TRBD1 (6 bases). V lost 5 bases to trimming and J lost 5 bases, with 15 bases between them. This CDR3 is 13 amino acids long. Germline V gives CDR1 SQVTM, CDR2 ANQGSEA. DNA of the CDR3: TGCAGCGTTTCGACAGGAACCTGGACTGAAGCTTTCTTT. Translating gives CSVSTGTWTEAFF.

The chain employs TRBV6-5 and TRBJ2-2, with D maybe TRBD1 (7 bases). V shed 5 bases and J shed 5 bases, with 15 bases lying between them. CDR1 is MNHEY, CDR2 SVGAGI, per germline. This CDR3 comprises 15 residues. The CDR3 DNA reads TGTGCCAGCAGTCGGACAGGCGGAGGGACCGGGGAGCTGTTTTTT. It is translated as CASSRTGGGTGELFF.

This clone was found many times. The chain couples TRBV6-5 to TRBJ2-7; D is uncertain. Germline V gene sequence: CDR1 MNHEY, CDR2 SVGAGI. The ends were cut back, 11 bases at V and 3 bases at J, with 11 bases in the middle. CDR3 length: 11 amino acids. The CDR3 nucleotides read TGTGCCGTGGAAGCGTTCTACGAGCAGTACTTC. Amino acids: CAVEAFYEQYF.

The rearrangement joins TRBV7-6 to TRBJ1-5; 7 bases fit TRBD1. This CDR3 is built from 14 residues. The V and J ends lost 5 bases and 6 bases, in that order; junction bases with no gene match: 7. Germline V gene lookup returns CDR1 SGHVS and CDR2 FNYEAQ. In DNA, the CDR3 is TGTGCCAGCAGCCTCCAACAGGGGATTCAGCCCCAGCATTTT. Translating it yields CASSLQQGIQPQHF.

The CDR3 DNA reads as TGCAGCGTCGCACAGGGGCCGAACACTGAAGCTTTCTTT. Protein: CSVAQGPNTEAFF. The rearrangement joins TRBV29-1 to TRBJ1-1, with TRBD1 matching 7 bases. Germline CDR1 and CDR2: SQVTM and ANQGSEA. V was pared by 6 bases and J by 1 base, with 5 bases of the junction left unmatched. This CDR3 comprises 13 residues.